Shown below are 31 T cell receptor beta chains from a single sample sequenced in a study of blood T cells in healthy people across ages. Together with a sample-barcoded 5' primer, a J-beta primer mix was included in a second PCR lasting about 6 to 11 cycles. TCRdb called the 5' RACE reads again in MiXCR, with one record for every CDR3 protein. The profile shows approximately 770,000 distinct CDR3 sequences, 55% to 75% of them singletons. Sequenced input: blood. The receptors derive from a man aged 25 to 45 in good health.

This clonotype was counted a few times. This chain joins TRBV12-3 or TRBV12-4 and TRBJ2-1, with 8 bases aligning to TRBD2. This CDR3 has 11 amino acids. With 6 bases clipped from V and 15 bases from J, the junction kept 7 bases outside the gene matches. The CDR3 nucleotides are TGTGCCAGCAGCCCGGGACTAGTGCCGTTCTTC. Amino acids: CASSPGLVPFF.

The chain has TRBV20-1 and TRBJ2-7; no clear D. This CDR3 spans 14 amino acids. Germline loops: CDR1 DFQATT, CDR2 SNEGSKA (reference sequence). With 2 bases removed from V and 2 bases from J, the gap between germline ends came to 13 bases. The CDR3 DNA is TGCAGTGCTAGACTCGGGCCGAGTCCCTACGAGCAGTACTTC. Translating gives CSARLGPSPYEQYF.

This sequence joins TRBV20-1 and TRBJ2-7; possibly TRBD2 for D (6 bases). The CDR3 sequence is 15 residues long. The germline V gene encodes CDR1 DFQATT and CDR2 SNEGSKA (reference sequence). Trimming cost V 0 bases and J 4 bases, with 16 bases left between them. Here the CDR3 reads CSARDLGEAGYEQYF. CDR3 nucleotides: TGCAGTGCTAGAGATCTGGGGGAGGCGGGATACGAGCAGTACTTC.

This chain uses TRBV4-3 with TRBJ2-4; D is ambiguous. Germline values: CDR1 LGHNA, CDR2 YSLEER. This CDR3 is 17 amino acids long. V dropped 1 base and J dropped 6 bases, with 19 bases sitting between them. The CDR3 reads CASSQGVGRKRPNIQYF. The CDR3, as DNA: TGCGCCAGCAGCCAAGGGGTAGGCAGAAAACGTCCAAACATTCAGTACTTC.

The chain joins TRBV25-1 to TRBJ2-3; D uncertain. The CDR3 has 13 amino acids. Deletions cut 5 bases from V and 3 bases from J, with 9 bases between. Per the germline V gene, CDR1 is MGHDK and CDR2 is SYGVNS. The CDR3 region is CASSRGATDTQYF. The CDR3 DNA follows: TGTGCCAGCAGTCGTGGAGCGACAGATACGCAGTATTTT.

The V gene is TRBV10-3, the J gene TRBJ1-5; D is perhaps TRBD1 (5 bases). The germline V gene encodes CDR1 ENHRY and CDR2 SYGVKD. V was cut by 2 bases and J by 3 bases, with 11 bases left in between. The CDR3 extends over 15 amino acids. DNA for the CDR3: TGTGCCATCAGTGAGGGGGGACCCCTCAATCAGCCCCAGCATTTT. Residues: CAISEGGPLNQPQHF.

The chain has TRBV27 and TRBJ1-6; 9 nucleotides line up with TRBD1. This CDR3 has 16 amino acids. The ends lost 0 bases at V and 10 bases at J; junction bases unmatched: 7. Per the germline V gene, CDR1 is MNHEY and CDR2 is SMNVEV (reference sequence). The CDR3 nucleotides read TGTGCCAGCAGTTTATCCTTTGCGGGACAGGGATCACCCCTCCACTTT. Amino acids: CASSLSFAGQGSPLHF.

The chain links TRBV18 to TRBJ1-4; D gene uncertain. The CDR3 contains 13 residues. The V end lost 0 bases, the J end lost 8 bases, and 7 bases lay between the germline ends. Looked up from germline, CDR1 is KGHSH and CDR2 is LQKENI. CDR3 DNA: TGTGCCAGCTCACCACCGGGCGACGAAAAACTGTTTTTT. Its translation is CASSPPGDEKLFF.

V gene TRBV6-5 combines with J gene TRBJ2-4, with a tentative D call TRBD1 (7 bases). The V gene lost 2 bases and the J gene lost 1 base, with 24 bases spanning the gap. The CDR3 has 20 residues. The V gene's germline CDR1 is MNHEY and CDR2 SVGAGI. The CDR3 sequence is CASSYGFRAGGLDAKNIQYF. CDR3 coding DNA: TGTGCCAGCAGTTACGGTTTTAGGGCAGGGGGACTTGATGCCAAAAACATTCAGTACTTC.

The V call is TRBV20-1, the J call TRBJ2-7, with 10 bases lining up with TRBD1. Germline assignment: CDR1 DFQATT and CDR2 SNEGSKA (reference sequence). The trim removed 7 bases at V and 3 bases at J, leaving 9 bases unmatched. The CDR3 is made up of 14 amino acids. The CDR3, as DNA: TGCAGTGTTCTGGTCCGGGACAGGGGCTACGAGCAGTACTTC. Its translation is CSVLVRDRGYEQYF.

The chain links TRBV3-1 to TRBJ1-1; D might be TRBD1 (5 bases). Germline values: CDR1 LGHDT, CDR2 YNNKEL (reference sequence). This CDR3 comprises 12 residues. V shed 3 bases and J shed 7 bases, with 9 bases lying between them. Here the CDR3 DNA reads TGTGCCAGCAGCCACCAGGGTTTTGAAGCTTTCTTT. This codes for CASSHQGFEAFF.

Only a few counts were recorded for this clonotype. The chain is built from TRBV2 and TRBJ2-1; tentatively, D is TRBD2 (6 bases). V gave up 8 bases and J gave up 0 bases, with 8 bases separating them. Germline CDR1 reads SNHLY; CDR2 reads FYNNEI. The CDR3 totals 13 residues. The DNA of the CDR3 is TGTGCCAGCTTCGGGGGCTCCTACAATGAGCAGTTCTTC. Amino acid sequence: CASFGGSYNEQFF.

The chain employs TRBV5-1 and TRBJ2-7, with D possibly TRBD1 on 5 matching bases. Trimming took off 3 bases at V and 1 base at J, with 14 bases between the two ends. In germline, CDR1 is SGHRS, CDR2 YFSETQ. The CDR3 has 15 residues. This CDR3 reads CASSSSVRASYEQYF. The CDR3 DNA reads as TGCGCCAGCAGCTCCTCGGTCAGGGCGTCCTACGAGCAGTACTTC.

Concerning this clonotype itself: The junction does not match germline at one end; this may be a read error. The chain carries TRBV4-3 and TRBJ2-3; either TRBD1 or TRBD2 may fit D (5 bases each). Germline CDR1 is LGHNA and CDR2 is YSLEER. The CDR3 covers 13 residues. The CDR3 sequence is CASSQERGDTQYF. The CDR3 nucleotides are TGTGCCAGCAGCCAAGAGAGGGGAGATACGCAGTATTTT.

This clonotype was seen more than once but under ten times. The chain combines TRBV5-1 with TRBJ2-5; no reliable D call. Germline lookup yields CDR1 SGHRS and CDR2 YFSETQ. The V end lost 6 bases, the J end lost 2 bases, and 17 bases lay between the germline ends. The CDR3 spans 15 residues. The CDR3 reads CASKPLASSQETQYF. The CDR3 DNA follows: TGCGCCAGCAAGCCTCTTGCGTCCAGTCAAGAGACCCAGTACTTC.

The chain employs TRBV5-1 and TRBJ2-3, with TRBD1 as a possible D gene (6 bases). CDR1 is SGHRS and CDR2 is YFSETQ in the germline V gene. The CDR3 has 14 residues. Trimming pared 6 bases from V and 4 bases from J, leaving 15 bases between. As DNA, the CDR3 is TGCGCCAGCACAATTCAGGGGTTTTCAGATACGCAGTATTTT. Translating it yields CASTIQGFSDTQYF. The full variable domain, its missing parts supplied by reference TRBV5-1 and TRBJ2-3, is KAGVTQTPRYLIKTRGQQVTLSCSPISGHRSVSWYQQTPGQGLQFLFEYFSETQRNKGNFPGRFSGRQFSNSRSEMNVSTLELGDSALYLCASTIQGFSDTQYFGPGTRLTVL.

This clonotype was picked up a small number of times. J is TRBJ1-5 and V is TRBV2; the D is unclear. Trimming removed 7 bases at V and 3 bases at J, with 10 bases between. The CDR3 is 13 amino acids. Germline loops: CDR1 SNHLY, CDR2 FYNNEI. This CDR3 is CASTPTPNQPQHF. In DNA, the CDR3 is TGTGCCAGCACCCCCACCCCCAATCAGCCCCAGCATTTT. The full variable domain, its missing parts supplied by reference TRBV2 and TRBJ1-5, is EPEVTQTPSHQVTQMGQEVILRCVPISNHLYFYWYRQILGQKVEFLVSFYNNEISEKSEIFDDQFSVERPDGSNFTLKIRSTKLEDSAMYFCASTPTPNQPQHFGDGTRLSIL.

The chain joins TRBV5-1 to TRBJ2-1; D call uncertain. Germline V gives CDR1 SGHRS, CDR2 YFSETQ. The CDR3 sequence is 14 residues long. The V gene lost 2 bases and the J gene lost 5 bases, with 11 bases spanning the gap. In nucleotides, the CDR3 is TGCGCCAGCAGCTTTGAATCGCCCGACAATGAGCAGTTCTTC. Translation: CASSFESPDNEQFF.

The genes are TRBV10-3 and TRBJ2-1, with 7 bases fitting TRBD2. The CDR3 sequence is 13 residues long. V shed 7 bases, J shed 8 bases, and the junction held 8 bases outside the gene matches. The germline CDR1 and CDR2 sequences are ENHRY and SYGVKD. CDR3 in amino acids: CAINGGREDEQFF. The CDR3 nucleotides are TGTGCCATCAACGGCGGGAGAGAGGATGAGCAGTTCTTC.

This clonotype showed up just a few times. This rearrangement joins TRBV5-6 to TRBJ2-7, with D unclear. Trimming stripped 5 bases from V and 1 base from J, with 10 bases between. CDR3 length: 13 residues. Germline V lookup: CDR1 SGHDT, CDR2 YYEEEE. CDR3 protein: CASRGGGSYEQYF. Here the CDR3 DNA reads TGTGCCAGCAGGGGTGGCGGATCCTACGAGCAGTACTTC.

The chain uses TRBV11-2 and TRBJ2-3, with 12 bases aligning to TRBD2. The CDR3 is 12 residues long. V shed 3 bases, J shed 14 bases, and the junction held 3 bases outside the gene matches. Germline loops: CDR1 SGHAT, CDR2 FQNNGV. This chain's CDR3 is CASSFLAGGPYF. The CDR3 DNA follows: TGTGCCAGCAGCTTCCTAGCGGGGGGGCCGTATTTT.

The chain is built from TRBV2 and TRBJ2-5; D unresolved. The DNA end is a closer match to TRBJ2-7, so the J assignment may be wrong. This CDR3 is 14 amino acids long. Germline CDR1 reads SNHLY; CDR2 reads FYNNEI. CDR3 DNA: TGTGCCAGCAGTGGCCCGATGACGGTCTACGAGCAGTACTTC. Its translation is CASSGPMTVYEQYF.

The chain joins TRBV29-1 to TRBJ1-2; D gene ambiguous. CDR1 is SQVTM and CDR2 is ANQGSEA in the germline V gene. Trimming took off 4 bases at V and 9 bases at J, with 15 bases between the two ends. This CDR3 is 12 amino acids long. CDR3 protein: CSVGQNSWSYTF. The CDR3 coding sequence is TGCAGCGTTGGGCAAAACTCATGGAGCTACACCTTC.

This clonotype was picked up a small number of times. The chain combines TRBV19 with TRBJ2-7, with D maybe TRBD2 (5 bases). The CDR3 loop spans 12 amino acids. The V end was cut by 11 bases, the J end by 3 bases, with 14 bases between. CDR1 is LNHDA and CDR2 is SQIVND in the germline V gene (reference sequence). The CDR3 nucleotides read TGTGCCGCGGGCGCTGATCGCTACGAGCAGTACTTC. This encodes CAAGADRYEQYF.

V gene TRBV12-3 or TRBV12-4 combines with J gene TRBJ2-3; 7 positions agree with TRBD1. The CDR3 extends over 14 amino acids. The V and J ends lost 3 bases and 13 bases, in that order; junction bases with no gene match: 13. The CDR3 sequence: CASSFRGRGDVEYF. The CDR3 coding sequence is TGTGCCAGCAGTTTCAGGGGGAGAGGAGATGTGGAGTATTTT.

A few counts support this clonotype. This chain joins TRBV5-1 and TRBJ2-5; tentatively, D is TRBD1 (5 bases). The V gene's germline CDR1 is SGHRS and CDR2 YFSETQ. V lost 2 bases and J lost 4, with 12 bases in between. The CDR3 has 14 residues. Here the CDR3 DNA reads TGCGCCAGCAGCTTTCAGGGTGCGACAGAGACCCAGTACTTC. Translated, it gives CASSFQGATETQYF.

The rearrangement links TRBV27 to TRBJ2-1; 7 bases agree with TRBD2. The CDR3 runs 15 residues. The V gene end was trimmed by 6 bases and the J gene end by 2 bases; junction bases not matched to a gene: 7. CDR1 MNHEY and CDR2 SMNVEV come from the germline V gene (reference sequence). CDR3 in amino acids: CASSRSRGAYNEQFF. CDR3 coding DNA: TGTGCCAGCAGCCGTAGCCGGGGGGCCTACAATGAGCAGTTCTTC.

The V gene is TRBV4-1, the J gene TRBJ1-5; no clear D gene. V was cut by 4 bases and J by 3 bases, with 16 bases left in between. CDR3 size: 16 residues. Germline V gene sequence: CDR1 MGHRA, CDR2 YSYEKL. The CDR3 DNA is TGCGCCAGCAGCCGAGAGCTGACGGCCTTCAATCAGCCCCAGCATTTT. It specifies CASSRELTAFNQPQHF.

This chain links TRBV7-2 with TRBJ2-7, with TRBD1 as a possible D gene (6 bases). Germline-derived CDR1 and CDR2 are SGHTA and FQGNSA. The germline V and J ends were trimmed by 3 bases and 1 base, with 13 bases remaining between them. CDR3 size: 15 residues. The CDR3 reads CASSFGTSLSYEQYF. CDR3 DNA sequence: TGTGCCAGCAGCTTTGGGACATCCCTATCCTACGAGCAGTACTTC.

This clonotype was counted a few times. This rearrangement joins TRBV4-2 to TRBJ2-3; possibly TRBD2 for D (5 bases). V was cut by 0 bases and J by 0 bases, with 13 bases left in between. The CDR3 is 17 residues long. Germline V gene data show CDR1 as LGHNA and CDR2 as YNFKEQ. Here the CDR3 DNA reads TGTGCCAGCAGCCAAGAGGTAGCGAGTTTCAGCACAGATACGCAGTATTTT. This sequence encodes CASSQEVASFSTDTQYF.

This chain uses TRBV20-1 with TRBJ1-2, with D unclear. Germline V gene sequence: CDR1 DFQATT, CDR2 SNEGSKA (reference sequence). This CDR3 region has 12 residues. V lost 2 bases and J lost 4, with 8 bases in between. The chain's CDR3 is CSARWELYGYTF. Written as DNA, the CDR3 is TGCAGTGCTAGATGGGAGCTCTATGGCTACACCTTC.